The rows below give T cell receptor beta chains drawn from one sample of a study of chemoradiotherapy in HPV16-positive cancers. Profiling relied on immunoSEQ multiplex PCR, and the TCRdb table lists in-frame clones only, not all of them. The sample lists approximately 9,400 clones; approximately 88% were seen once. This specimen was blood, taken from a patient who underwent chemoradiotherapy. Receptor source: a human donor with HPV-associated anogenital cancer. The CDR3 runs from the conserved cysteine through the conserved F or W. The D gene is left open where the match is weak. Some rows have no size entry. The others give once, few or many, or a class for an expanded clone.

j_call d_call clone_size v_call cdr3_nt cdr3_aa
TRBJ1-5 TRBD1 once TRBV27 TGTGCCAGCAGTTTAAACCCCCCCACAGGGGCAAATCAGCCCCAGCATTTT CASSLNPPTGANQPQHF
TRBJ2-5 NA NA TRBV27 TGTGCCAGCAGTATCGGACAGACCCAAGAGACCCAGTACTTC CASSIGQTQETQYF
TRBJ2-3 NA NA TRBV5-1 TGCGCCAGCAGCTTCAGGTCCCCGAGCACAGATACGCAGTATTTT CASSFRSPSTDTQYF
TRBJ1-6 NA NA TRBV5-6 TGTGCCAGCAGCTTCCAGGGGTCCACTGGGTCACCCCTCCACTTT CASSFQGSTGSPLHF
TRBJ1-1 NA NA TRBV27 TGTGCCAGCAGTAGCCAGGGGCGGACTGAAGCTTTCTTT CASSSQGRTEAFF
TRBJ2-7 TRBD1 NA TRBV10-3 TGTGCCATCAGTGAGCCGGCGTGGGGACAGGGTCGCCACGAGCAGTACTTC CAISEPAWGQGRHEQYF
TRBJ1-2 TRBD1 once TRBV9 TGTGCCAGCAGCGTTACTACAGGGGCTGATGGCTACACCTTC CASSVTTGADGYTF
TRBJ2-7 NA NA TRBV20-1 TGCAGTGCGGAGAGCTCCTACGAGCAGTACTTC CSAESSYEQYF
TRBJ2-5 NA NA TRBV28 TGTGCCAGCGGGCAGGGAGGGGGAGAGACCCAGTACTTC CASGQGGGETQYF
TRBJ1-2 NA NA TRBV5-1 TGCGCCAGCAGCGACGCCCGTACAGGCTCCTATGGCTACACCTTC CASSDARTGSYGYTF
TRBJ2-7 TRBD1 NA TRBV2 TGTGCCAGCAACCAATATCCGGGACAGGGGGACGAGCAGTACTTC CASNQYPGQGDEQYF
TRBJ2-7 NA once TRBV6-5 TGTGCCAGCAGTTACTCGGTCCGAGAAGGCGAGCAGTACTTC CASSYSVREGEQYF
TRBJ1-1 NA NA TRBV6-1 TGTGCCAGCAGTGAAGGCGGGGCGTTGAACACTGAAGCTTTCTTT CASSEGGALNTEAFF
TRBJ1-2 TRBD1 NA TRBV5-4 TGTGCCAGCAGTCCTATCCTCCAGGGGGCGAGGCGGGTCGGGGGCTACACCTTC CASSPILQGARRVGGYTF
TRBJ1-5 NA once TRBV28 TGTGCCAGCAGTTCCGACAGCAATCAGCCCCAGCATTTT CASSSDSNQPQHF
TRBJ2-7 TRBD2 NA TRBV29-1 TGCAGCGTTGAAACGGGAGGGGGATACGAGCAGTACTTC CSVETGGGYEQYF
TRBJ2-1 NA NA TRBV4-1 TGCGCCAGCAGCCAAGGCACCTTGACTAGGGGCAATGAGCAGTTCTTC CASSQGTLTRGNEQFF
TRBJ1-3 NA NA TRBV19 TGTGCCAGTAGTATAGATGGCGGGTCAACGCGCTTTGGAAACACCATATATTTT CASSIDGGSTRFGNTIYF
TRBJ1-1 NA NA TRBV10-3 TGTGCCATCAGTGGGGGCACGAACACTGAAGCTTTCTTT CAISGGTNTEAFF
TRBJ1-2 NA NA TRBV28 TGTGCCAGCAGAACAACTAACTATGGCTACACCTTC CASRTTNYGYTF
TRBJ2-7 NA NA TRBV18 TGTGCCAGCTCACCACGGCCTGACTACGAGCAGTACTTC CASSPRPDYEQYF
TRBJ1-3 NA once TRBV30 TGTGCCTGGAGTCCCAATGCAGGAGGAAACACCATATATTTT CAWSPNAGGNTIYF